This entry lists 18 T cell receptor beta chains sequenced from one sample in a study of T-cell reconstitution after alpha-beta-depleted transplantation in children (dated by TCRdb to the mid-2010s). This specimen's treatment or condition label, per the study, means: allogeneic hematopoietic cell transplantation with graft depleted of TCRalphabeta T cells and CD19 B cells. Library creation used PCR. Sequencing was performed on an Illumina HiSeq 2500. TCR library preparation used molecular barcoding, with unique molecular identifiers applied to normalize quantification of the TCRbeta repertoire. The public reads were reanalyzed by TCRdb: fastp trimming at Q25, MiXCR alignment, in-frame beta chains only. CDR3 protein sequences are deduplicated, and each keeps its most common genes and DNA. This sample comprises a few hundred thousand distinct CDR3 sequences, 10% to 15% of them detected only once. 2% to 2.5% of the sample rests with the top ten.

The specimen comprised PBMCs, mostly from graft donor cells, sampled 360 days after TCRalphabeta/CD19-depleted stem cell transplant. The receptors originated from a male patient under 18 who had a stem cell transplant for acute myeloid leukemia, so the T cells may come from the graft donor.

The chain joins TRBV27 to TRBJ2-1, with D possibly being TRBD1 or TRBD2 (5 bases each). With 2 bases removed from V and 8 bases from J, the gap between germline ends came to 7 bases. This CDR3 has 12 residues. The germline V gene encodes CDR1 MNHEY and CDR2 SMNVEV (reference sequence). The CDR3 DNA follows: TGTGCCAGCAGTTTAGGGACGGATGAGCAGTTCTTC. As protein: CASSLGTDEQFF.

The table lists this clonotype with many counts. This CDR3 reads CASSPWDRYNEQFF. DNA for the CDR3: TGTGCCAGCTCACCCTGGGACAGATACAATGAGCAGTTCTTC. The chain combines TRBV18 with TRBJ2-1; 7 bases agree with TRBD1. Unmatched junction bases numbered 3, after V lost 3 bases and J lost 4 bases. Germline loops: CDR1 KGHSH, CDR2 LQKENI. The CDR3 spans 14 residues.

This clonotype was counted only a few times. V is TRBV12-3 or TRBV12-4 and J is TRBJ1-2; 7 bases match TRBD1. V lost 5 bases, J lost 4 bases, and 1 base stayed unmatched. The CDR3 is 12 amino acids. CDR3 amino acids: CASSDRAYGYTF. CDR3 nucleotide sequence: TGTGCCAGCAGTGACAGGGCCTATGGCTACACCTTC.

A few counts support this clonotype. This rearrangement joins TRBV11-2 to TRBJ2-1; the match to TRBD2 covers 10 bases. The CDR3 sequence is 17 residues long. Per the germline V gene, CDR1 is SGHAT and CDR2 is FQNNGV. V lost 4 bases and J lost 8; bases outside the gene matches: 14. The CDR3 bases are TGTGCCAGCAGCTCCATCGTAGCGGGAGGTGTCATTCATGAGCAGTTCTTC. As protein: CASSSIVAGGVIHEQFF. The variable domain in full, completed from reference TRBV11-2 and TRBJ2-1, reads EAGVAQSPRYKIIEKRQSVAFWCNPISGHATLYWYQQILGQGPKLLIQFQNNGVVDDSQLPKDRFSAERLKGVDSTLKIQPAKLEDSAVYLCASSSIVAGGVIHEQFFGPGTRLTVL.

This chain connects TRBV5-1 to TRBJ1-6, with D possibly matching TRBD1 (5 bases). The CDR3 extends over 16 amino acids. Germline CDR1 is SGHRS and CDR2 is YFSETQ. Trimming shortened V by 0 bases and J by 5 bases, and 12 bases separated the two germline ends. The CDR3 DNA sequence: TGCGCCAGCAGCTTGGAGCCGGGACGAAATAATTCACCCCTCCACTTT. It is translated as CASSLEPGRNNSPLHF.

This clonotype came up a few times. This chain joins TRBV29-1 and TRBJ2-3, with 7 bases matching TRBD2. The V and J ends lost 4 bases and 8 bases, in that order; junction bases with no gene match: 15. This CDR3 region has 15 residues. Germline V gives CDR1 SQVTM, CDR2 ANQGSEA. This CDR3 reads CSVALSGKVEGTQYF. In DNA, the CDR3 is TGCAGCGTTGCTCTGAGCGGGAAGGTAGAGGGTACGCAGTATTTT.

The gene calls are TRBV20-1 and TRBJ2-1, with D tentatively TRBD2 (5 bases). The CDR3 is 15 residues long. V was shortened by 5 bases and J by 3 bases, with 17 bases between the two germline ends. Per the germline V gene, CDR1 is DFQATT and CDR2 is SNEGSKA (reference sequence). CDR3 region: CSAEGTRGLYNEQFF. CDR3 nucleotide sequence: TGCAGTGCTGAAGGAACTAGAGGTCTCTACAATGAGCAGTTCTTC.

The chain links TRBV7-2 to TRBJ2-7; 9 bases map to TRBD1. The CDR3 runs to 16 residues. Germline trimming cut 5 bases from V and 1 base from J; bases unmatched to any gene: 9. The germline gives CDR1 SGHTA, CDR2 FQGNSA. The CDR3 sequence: CASSRGQGFPSYEQYF. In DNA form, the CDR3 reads TGTGCCAGCAGCCGGGGACAGGGTTTCCCTTCCTACGAGCAGTACTTC.

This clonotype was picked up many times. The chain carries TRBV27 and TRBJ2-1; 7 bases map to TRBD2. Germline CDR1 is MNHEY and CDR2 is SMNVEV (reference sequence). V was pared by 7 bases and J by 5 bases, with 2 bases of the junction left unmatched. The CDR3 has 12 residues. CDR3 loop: CASNSGHNEQFF. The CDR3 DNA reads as TGTGCCAGCAATAGCGGGCACAATGAGCAGTTCTTC.

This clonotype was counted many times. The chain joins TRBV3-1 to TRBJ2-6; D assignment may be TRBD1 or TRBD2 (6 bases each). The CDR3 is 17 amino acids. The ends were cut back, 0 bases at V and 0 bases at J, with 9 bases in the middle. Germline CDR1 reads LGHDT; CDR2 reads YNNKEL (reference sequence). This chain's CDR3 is CASSQDGGVSGANVLTF. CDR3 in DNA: TGTGCCAGCAGCCAAGACGGGGGCGTCTCTGGGGCCAACGTCCTGACTTTC.

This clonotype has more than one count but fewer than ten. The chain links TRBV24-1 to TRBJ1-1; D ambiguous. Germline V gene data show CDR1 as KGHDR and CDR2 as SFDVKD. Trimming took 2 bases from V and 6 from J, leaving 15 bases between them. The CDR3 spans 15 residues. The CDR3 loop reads CATSDSAGSRAEAFF. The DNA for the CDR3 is TGTGCCACCAGTGATTCCGCGGGGAGTCGGGCTGAAGCTTTCTTT.

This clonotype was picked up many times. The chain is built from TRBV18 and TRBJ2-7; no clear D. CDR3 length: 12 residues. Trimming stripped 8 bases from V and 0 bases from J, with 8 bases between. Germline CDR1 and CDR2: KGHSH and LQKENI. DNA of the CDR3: TGTGCCAGCAGTCCCCCCTCCTACGAGCAGTACTTC. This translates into CASSPPSYEQYF.

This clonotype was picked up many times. The CDR3 region is CSAREAGGRYNEQFF. CDR3 bases: TGCAGTGCTAGAGAGGCGGGAGGGCGCTACAATGAGCAGTTCTTC. The V call is TRBV20-1, the J call TRBJ2-1, with 9 positions matching TRBD2. V lost 0 bases, J lost 3 bases, and 3 bases stayed unmatched. This CDR3 spans 15 amino acids. The germline gives CDR1 DFQATT, CDR2 SNEGSKA (reference sequence).

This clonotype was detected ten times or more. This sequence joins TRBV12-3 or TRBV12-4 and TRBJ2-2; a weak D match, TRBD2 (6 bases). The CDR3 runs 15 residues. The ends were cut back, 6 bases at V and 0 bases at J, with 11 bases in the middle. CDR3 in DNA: TGTGCCAGCAGCCTCGGGAGCGCGAACACCGGGGAGCTGTTTTTT. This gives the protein CASSLGSANTGELFF.

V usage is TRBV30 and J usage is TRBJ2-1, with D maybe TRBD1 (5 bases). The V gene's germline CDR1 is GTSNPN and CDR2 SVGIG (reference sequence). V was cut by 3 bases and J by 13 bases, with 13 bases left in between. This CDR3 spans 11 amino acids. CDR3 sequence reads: CAWSLPGFQFF. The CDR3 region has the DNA TGTGCCTGGAGCCTTCCAGGGTTTCAGTTCTTC.

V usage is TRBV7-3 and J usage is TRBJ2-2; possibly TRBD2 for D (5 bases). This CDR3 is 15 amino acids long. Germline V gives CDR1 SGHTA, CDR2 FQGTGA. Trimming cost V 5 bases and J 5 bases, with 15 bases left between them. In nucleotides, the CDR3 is TGTGCCAGCAGCCCCGCCGGGATTCTTACCGGGGAGCTGTTTTTT. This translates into CASSPAGILTGELFF.

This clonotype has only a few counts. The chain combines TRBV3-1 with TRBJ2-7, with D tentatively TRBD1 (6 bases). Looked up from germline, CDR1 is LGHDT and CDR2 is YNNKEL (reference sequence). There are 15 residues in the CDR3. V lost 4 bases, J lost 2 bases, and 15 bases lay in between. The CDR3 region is CASSRTGKGAYEQYF. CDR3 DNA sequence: TGTGCCAGCAGCCGGACGGGCAAGGGGGCCTACGAGCAGTACTTC.

The CDR3 DNA is TGTGCCAGCTCACCAAACCTCCGGGACCACAGGGATACGCAGTATTTT. Amino acid sequence: CASSPNLRDHRDTQYF. This sequence joins TRBV18 and TRBJ2-3; the D call may be TRBD1 or TRBD2 (5 bases each). V lost 2 bases and J 6 bases, leaving 18 bases between the germline ends. The germline CDR1 and CDR2 sequences are KGHSH and LQKENI. The CDR3 consists of 16 residues.